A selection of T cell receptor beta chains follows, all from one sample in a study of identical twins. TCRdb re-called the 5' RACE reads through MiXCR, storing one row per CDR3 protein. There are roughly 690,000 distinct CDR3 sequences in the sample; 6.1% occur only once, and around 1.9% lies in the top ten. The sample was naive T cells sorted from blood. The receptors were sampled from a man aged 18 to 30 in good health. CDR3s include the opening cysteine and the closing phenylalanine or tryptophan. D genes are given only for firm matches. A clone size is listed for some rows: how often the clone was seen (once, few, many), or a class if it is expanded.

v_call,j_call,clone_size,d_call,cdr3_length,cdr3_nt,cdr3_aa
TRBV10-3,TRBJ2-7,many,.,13,TGTGCCATCAGTGAGGGGGGTTCCTACGAGCAGTACTTC,CAISEGGSYEQYF
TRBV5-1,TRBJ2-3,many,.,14,TGCGCCAGCAGCTTCGGACTTCTGCCAGATACGCAGTATTTT,CASSFGLLPDTQYF
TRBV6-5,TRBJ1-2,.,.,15,TGTGCCAGCAGTTACTCGGCGGGCGCAAGCTATGGCTACACCTTC,CASSYSAGASYGYTF
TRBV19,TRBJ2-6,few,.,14,TGTGCCAGCGTCTCTAGCTCTGGGGCCAACGTCCTGACTTTC,CASVSSSGANVLTF
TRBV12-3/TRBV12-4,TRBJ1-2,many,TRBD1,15,TGTGCCAGCAGACTAGCAGGGGGCGCGAGCTATGGCTACACCTTC,CASRLAGGASYGYTF
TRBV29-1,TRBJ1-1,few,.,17,TGCAGCGTTGAAGATCGGGTGAGGGGAGGGTTGAACACTGAAGCTTTCTTT,CSVEDRVRGGLNTEAFF
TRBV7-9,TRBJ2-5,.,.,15,TGTGCCAGCAGCCCCCGCGACCTTCCTTGGGAGACCCAGTACTTC,CASSPRDLPWETQYF
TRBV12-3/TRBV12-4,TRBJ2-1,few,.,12,TGTGCCAGCAGCCTCGGACAGGAGGGGCAGTTCTTC,CASSLGQEGQFF
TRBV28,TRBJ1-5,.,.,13,TGTGCCAGCAGTTTACCCATAGAGGATTCCCAGCATTTT,CASSLPIEDSQHF
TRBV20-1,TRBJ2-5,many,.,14,TGCAGTGCTAGAGATCGAGTCAACCAAGAGACCCAGTACTTC,CSARDRVNQETQYF
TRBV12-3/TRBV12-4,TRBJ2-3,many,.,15,TGTGCCAGCACCGAAGGAAGGATCCGCACAGATACGCAGTATTTT,CASTEGRIRTDTQYF
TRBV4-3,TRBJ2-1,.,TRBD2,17,TGCGCCAGCAGCCGGACTAGCGGGTACAGCTCCTACAATGAGCAGTTCTTC,CASSRTSGYSSYNEQFF
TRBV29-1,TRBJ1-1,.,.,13,TGCAGCGCCAAGGCAGAAATGGACACTGAAGCTTTCTTT,CSAKAEMDTEAFF
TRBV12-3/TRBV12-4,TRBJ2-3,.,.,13,TGTGCCAGCAGGGAGGGCCGCGCAGATACGCAGTATTTT,CASREGRADTQYF
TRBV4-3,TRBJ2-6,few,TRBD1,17,TGCGCCAGCAGCGACAGGGGGCCCAACTCTGGGGCCAACGTCCTGACTTTC,CASSDRGPNSGANVLTF
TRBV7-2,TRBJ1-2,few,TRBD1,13,TGTGCCAGCAGCCAACGACAGGGGGGACGCTACACCTTC,CASSQRQGGRYTF
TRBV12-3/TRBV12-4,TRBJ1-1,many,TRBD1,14,TGTGCCAGCAGCACCACAGGGGAGCGTACTGAAGCTTTCTTT,CASSTTGERTEAFF
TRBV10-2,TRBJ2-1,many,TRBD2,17,TGCGCCAGCAGTGAGTCGAGAGTTATAGCGGGAGGGGGCGAGCAGTTCTTC,CASSESRVIAGGGEQFF
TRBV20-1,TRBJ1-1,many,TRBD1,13,TGCAGTGCCACGGGACAGATGAACACTGAAGCTTTCTTT,CSATGQMNTEAFF
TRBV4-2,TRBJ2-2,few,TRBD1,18,TGTGCCAGCAGCAAATCCTCTGGGACAGCCGCGAACACCGGGGAGCTGTTTTTT,CASSKSSGTAANTGELFF
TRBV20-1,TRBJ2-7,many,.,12,TGCAGTGCCAGACTACAGGGTTCCGAGCAGTACTTC,CSARLQGSEQYF
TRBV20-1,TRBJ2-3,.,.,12,TGCAGTGCTAGCAGGGGTGCAGATACGCAGTATTTT,CSASRGADTQYF
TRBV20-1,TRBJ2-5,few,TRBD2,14,TGCAGTGCTAGAGTTCCGGGAGGCGCCGAGACCCAGTACTTC,CSARVPGGAETQYF
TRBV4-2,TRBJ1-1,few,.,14,TGTGCCAGCAGCCAAGTCACGGTGAACACTGAAGCTTTCTTT,CASSQVTVNTEAFF
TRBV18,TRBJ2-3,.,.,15,TGTGCCAGCTCAACGACCGGGAGAGGAACAGATACGCAGTATTTT,CASSTTGRGTDTQYF
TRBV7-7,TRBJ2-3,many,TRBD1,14,TGTGCCAGCAGCCGACAGGGGACATCGGATACGCAGTATTTT,CASSRQGTSDTQYF
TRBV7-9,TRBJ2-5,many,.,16,TGTGCCAGCAGCCCTCGAGTGGGCAGCGACCAAGAGACCCAGTACTTC,CASSPRVGSDQETQYF